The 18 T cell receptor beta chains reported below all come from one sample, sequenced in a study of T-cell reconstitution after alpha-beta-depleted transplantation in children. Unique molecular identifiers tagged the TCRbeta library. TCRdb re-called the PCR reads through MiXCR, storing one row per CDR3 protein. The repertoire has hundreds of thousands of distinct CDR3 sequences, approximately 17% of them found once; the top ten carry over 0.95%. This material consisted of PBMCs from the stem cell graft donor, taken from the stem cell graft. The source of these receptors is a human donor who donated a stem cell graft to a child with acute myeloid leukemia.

CDR3 amino acids: CAWSPRGRLNTEAFF. In nucleotides, the CDR3 is TGTGCCTGGAGTCCCAGGGGGCGACTGAACACTGAAGCTTTCTTT. The gene calls are TRBV30 and TRBJ1-1; 8 bases are a match to TRBD1. The V segment lost 2 bases and the J segment 0 bases; nucleotides outside the gene matches: 5. The CDR3 is 15 amino acids. Germline CDR1 reads GTSNPN; CDR2 reads SVGIG (reference sequence).

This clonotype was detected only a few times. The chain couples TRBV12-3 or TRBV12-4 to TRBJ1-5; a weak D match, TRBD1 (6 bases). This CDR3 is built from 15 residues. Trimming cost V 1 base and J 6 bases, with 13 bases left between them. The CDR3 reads CASSLVQGDGQPQHF. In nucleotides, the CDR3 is TGTGCCAGCAGTTTAGTACAGGGAGATGGTCAGCCCCAGCATTTT.

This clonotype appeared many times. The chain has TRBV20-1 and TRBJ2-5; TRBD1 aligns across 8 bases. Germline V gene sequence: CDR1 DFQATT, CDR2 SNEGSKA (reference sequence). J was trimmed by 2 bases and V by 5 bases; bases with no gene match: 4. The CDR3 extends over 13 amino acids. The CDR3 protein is CSALRGLQETQYF. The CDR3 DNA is TGCAGTGCTCTCAGGGGGCTACAAGAGACCCAGTACTTC.

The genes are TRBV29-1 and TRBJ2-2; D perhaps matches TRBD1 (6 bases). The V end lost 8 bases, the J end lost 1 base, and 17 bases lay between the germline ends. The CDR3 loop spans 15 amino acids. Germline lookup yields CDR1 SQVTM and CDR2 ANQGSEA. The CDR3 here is CSPLPGTQNTGELFF. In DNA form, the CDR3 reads TGCAGCCCACTACCGGGGACACAGAACACCGGGGAGCTGTTTTTT.

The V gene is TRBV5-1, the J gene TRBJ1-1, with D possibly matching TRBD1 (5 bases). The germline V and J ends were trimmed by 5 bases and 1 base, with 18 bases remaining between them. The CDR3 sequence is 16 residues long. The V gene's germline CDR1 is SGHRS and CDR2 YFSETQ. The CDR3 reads CASSTGAHLGNTEAFF. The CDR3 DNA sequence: TGCGCCAGCAGTACCGGGGCCCATCTCGGGAACACTGAAGCTTTCTTT.

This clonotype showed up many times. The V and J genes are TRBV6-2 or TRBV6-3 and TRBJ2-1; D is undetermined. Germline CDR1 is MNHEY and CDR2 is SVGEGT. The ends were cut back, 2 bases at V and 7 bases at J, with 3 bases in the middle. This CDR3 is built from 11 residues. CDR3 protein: CASSYINEQFF. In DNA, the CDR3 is TGTGCCAGCAGTTACATTAATGAGCAGTTCTTC.

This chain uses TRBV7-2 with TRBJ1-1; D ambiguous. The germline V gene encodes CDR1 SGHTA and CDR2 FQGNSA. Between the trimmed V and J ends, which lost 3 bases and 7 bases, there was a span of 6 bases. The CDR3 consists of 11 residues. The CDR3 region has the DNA TGTGCCAGCAGCTTTTCCGGTGAAGCTTTCTTT. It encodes CASSFSGEAFF.

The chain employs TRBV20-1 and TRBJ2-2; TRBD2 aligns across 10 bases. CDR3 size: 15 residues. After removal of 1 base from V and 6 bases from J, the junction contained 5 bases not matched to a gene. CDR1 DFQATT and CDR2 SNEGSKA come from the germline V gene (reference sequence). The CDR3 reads CSARVKRGGPGELFF. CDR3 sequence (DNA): TGCAGTGCTAGAGTGAAGCGGGGGGGCCCCGGGGAGCTGTTTTTT.

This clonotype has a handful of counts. The CDR3 DNA sequence: TGTGCCAGCAGTGGGTACACGAGCTCCTACAATGAGCAGTTCTTC. Translating gives CASSGYTSSYNEQFF. This chain joins TRBV25-1 and TRBJ2-1; no reliable D call. CDR1 and CDR2 (germline): MGHDK, SYGVNS. The V and J ends lost 4 bases and 0 bases respectively, with 10 bases between them. CDR3 size: 15 residues.

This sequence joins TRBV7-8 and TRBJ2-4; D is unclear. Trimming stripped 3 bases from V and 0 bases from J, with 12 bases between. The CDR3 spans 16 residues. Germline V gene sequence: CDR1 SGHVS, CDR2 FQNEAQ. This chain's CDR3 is CASSLGPPLAKNIQYF. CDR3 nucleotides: TGTGCCAGCAGCTTGGGTCCACCGCTAGCCAAAAACATTCAGTACTTC. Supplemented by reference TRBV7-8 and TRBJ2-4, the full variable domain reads GAGVSQSPRYKVAKRGQDVALRCDPISGHVSLFWYQQALGQGPEFLTYFQNEAQLDKSGLPSDRFFAERPEGSVSTLKIQRTQQEDSAVYLCASSLGPPLAKNIQYFGAGTRLSVL.

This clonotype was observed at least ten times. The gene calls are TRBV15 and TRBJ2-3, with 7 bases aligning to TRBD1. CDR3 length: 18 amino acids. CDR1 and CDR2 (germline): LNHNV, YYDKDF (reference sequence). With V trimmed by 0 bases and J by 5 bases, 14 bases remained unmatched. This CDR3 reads CATSREGVGGNGEDTQYF. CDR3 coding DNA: TGTGCCACCAGCAGAGAGGGTGTAGGGGGCAATGGTGAAGATACGCAGTATTTT.

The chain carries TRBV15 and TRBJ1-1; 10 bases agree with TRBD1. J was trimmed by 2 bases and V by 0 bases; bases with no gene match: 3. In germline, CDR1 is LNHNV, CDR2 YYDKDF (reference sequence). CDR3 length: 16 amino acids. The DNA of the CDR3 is TGTGCCACCAGCAGAGATCGGGACAGGGGAAACACTGAAGCTTTCTTT. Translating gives CATSRDRDRGNTEAFF.

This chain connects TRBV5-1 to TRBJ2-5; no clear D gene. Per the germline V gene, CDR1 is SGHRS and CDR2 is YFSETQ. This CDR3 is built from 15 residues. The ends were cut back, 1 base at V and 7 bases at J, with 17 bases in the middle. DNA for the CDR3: TGCGCCAGCAGCTTGAGGACGAATCCCGCAGGGACCCAGTACTTC. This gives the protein CASSLRTNPAGTQYF.

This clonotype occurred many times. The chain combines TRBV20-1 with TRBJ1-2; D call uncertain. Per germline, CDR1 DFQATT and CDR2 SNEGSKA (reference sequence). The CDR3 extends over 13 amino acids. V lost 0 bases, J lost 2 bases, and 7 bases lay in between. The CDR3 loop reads CSARDIGNYGYTF. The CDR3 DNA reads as TGCAGTGCTAGAGATATAGGGAACTATGGCTACACCTTC.

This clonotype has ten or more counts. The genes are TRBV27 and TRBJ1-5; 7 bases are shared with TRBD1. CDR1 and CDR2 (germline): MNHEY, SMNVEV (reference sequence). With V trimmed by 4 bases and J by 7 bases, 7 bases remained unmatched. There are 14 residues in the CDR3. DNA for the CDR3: TGTGCCAGCAGTTGGACAGGAGTCGGACAGCCCCAGCATTTT. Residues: CASSWTGVGQPQHF.

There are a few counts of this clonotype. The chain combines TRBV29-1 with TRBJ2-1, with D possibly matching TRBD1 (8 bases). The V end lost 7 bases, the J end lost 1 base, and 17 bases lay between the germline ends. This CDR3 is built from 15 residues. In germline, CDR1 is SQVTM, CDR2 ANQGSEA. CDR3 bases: TGCAGCGCTGGGGGGGGGACAGGTTCCTACAATGAGCAGTTCTTC. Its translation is CSAGGGTGSYNEQFF.

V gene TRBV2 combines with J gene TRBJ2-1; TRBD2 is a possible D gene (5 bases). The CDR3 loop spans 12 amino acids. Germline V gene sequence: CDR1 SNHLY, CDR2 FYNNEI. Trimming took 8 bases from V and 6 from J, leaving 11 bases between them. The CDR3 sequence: CASRDTPNEQFF. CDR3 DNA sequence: TGTGCCAGCCGGGATACCCCCAATGAGCAGTTCTTC.

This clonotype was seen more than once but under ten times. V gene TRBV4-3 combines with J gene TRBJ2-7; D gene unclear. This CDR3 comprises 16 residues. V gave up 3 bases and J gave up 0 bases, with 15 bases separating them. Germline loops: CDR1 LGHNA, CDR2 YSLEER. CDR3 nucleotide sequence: TGCGCCAGCAGCCAGATACCGACACCCACCTCCTACGAGCAGTACTTC. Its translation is CASSQIPTPTSYEQYF.